The rows below give T cell receptor beta chains drawn from one sample of a study of cytomegalovirus exposure and HLA in healthy donors. Using immunoSEQ multiplex PCR, the repertoire was profiled, and TCRdb retains in-frame clones only, with some absent. The sample carries about 81,000 clones, around 90% recorded once. What was sequenced was PBMCs. The receptors derive from a man aged 18-30 years in good health and CMV-seronegative. Each CDR3 is given with its conserved first and last residue. The order of the fields is D gene, clone size, V gene, J gene, CDR3 DNA, CDR3 protein. The D gene is left open where the match is weak. Size is stated for part of the rows, as once, few or many counts, or as a class when the clone is expanded.

.	.	TRBV19	TRBJ2-7	TGTGCCAGTAGTATAACCCAAGACAGCTACGAGCAGTACTTC	CASSITQDSYEQYF
.	.	TRBV20-1	TRBJ1-3	TGCAGTGTGAATCTTAGAGACACCATATATTTT	CSVNLRDTIYF
.	.	TRBV6-4	TRBJ1-5	TGTGCCAGCAGTGACTCGGCAGCAACGGGGCCCCAGCATTTT	CASSDSAATGPQHF
.	once	TRBV6-1	TRBJ1-1	TGTGCCAGCAGTGAAGAGCGCGCGGCTCTGGGGGGGGAAGCTTTCTTT	CASSEERAALGGEAFF
TRBD2	.	TRBV28	TRBJ2-7	TGTGCCAGCAGTAAAGGACTAGCGGGAGGGTTGTCCTACGAGCAGTACTTC	CASSKGLAGGLSYEQYF
.	.	TRBV9	TRBJ1-5	TGTGCCAGTGGAACTGGACTCCCCAATCAGCCCCAGCATTTT	CASGTGLPNQPQHF
.	.	TRBV7-2	TRBJ2-2	TGTGCCGGCAGCTTTCGCGGGACTGTGAACACCGGGGAGCTGTTTTTT	CAGSFRGTVNTGELFF
TRBD2	once	TRBV10-3	TRBJ2-7	TGTGCCACTAGCGGGGGCTCCTACGAGCAGTACTTC	CATSGGSYEQYF
.	once	TRBV13	TRBJ2-7	TGTGCCAGCAGCTTAGGCGGAATTGGGGGCGCGGACGAGCAGTACTTC	CASSLGGIGGADEQYF
TRBD1	.	TRBV4-1	TRBJ1-2	TGCGCCAGCAGCCAAGGGGGGACAGCAAACTATGGCTACACCTTC	CASSQGGTANYGYTF
TRBD2	few	TRBV4-1	TRBJ2-5	TGCGCCAGCAGCCACTATAGGACTAGCGTCCGAGAGACCCAGTACTTC	CASSHYRTSVRETQYF
TRBD2	.	TRBV29-1	TRBJ2-2	TGCAGCGTTTCAGCGGGAGGGCCGTCCGGGGAGCTGTTTTTT	CSVSAGGPSGELFF
TRBD2	.	TRBV9	TRBJ2-3	TGTGCCAGCAGCGTAGTACTAGCGGAGGGGTCAACGCAGTATTTT	CASSVVLAEGSTQYF
.	once	TRBV15	TRBJ1-2	TGTGCCACCAGCAGCGGACAGTCTGTAAACTATGGCTACACCTTC	CATSSGQSVNYGYTF
TRBD1	.	TRBV4-3	TRBJ1-1	TGCGCCAGCAGCTACGGGAGACAGGGGCGAGAAGCTTTCTTT	CASSYGRQGREAFF
.	.	TRBV18	TRBJ2-7	TGTGCCAGCTCACCAAGGCAGGGCTCCTACGAGCAGTACTTC	CASSPRQGSYEQYF
.	.	TRBV18	TRBJ1-4	TGTGCCAGCTCACCAGACAGGTCCAGGCGAAAACTGTTTTTT	CASSPDRSRRKLFF